These T cell receptor beta chains were read from a single sample in a study of blood T cell repertoires in COVID-19. The method was immunoSEQ multiplex PCR; TCRdb's version includes in-frame clones alone and lacks a portion of them. Among under 130,000 clones listed, approximately 84% were seen once. Sequencing was carried out using peripheral blood. Receptor source: a human donor in a cohort sampled during active or convalescent COVID-19. Each CDR3 is given with its conserved first and last residue. D genes are given only for firm matches. Clone size is stated in some rows and not others, as once, few, many or a class when expanded.

TRBV19,once,TRBJ1-4,14,TRBD1,CASSRTGQNEKLFF,TGTGCCAGTAGTCGGACAGGGCAAAATGAAAAACTGTTTTTT
TRBV2,.,TRBJ2-2,17,TRBD2,CASSGASGGPNTGELFF,TGTGCCAGCAGTGGCGCTAGCGGGGGCCCGAACACCGGGGAGCTGTTTTTT
TRBV7-6,.,TRBJ2-1,15,TRBD1,CASSLDGQDYNEQFF,TGTGCCAGCAGCCTAGATGGACAGGACTACAATGAGCAGTTCTTC
TRBV19,.,TRBJ1-1,16,.,CASSIDVGHQNTEAFF,TGTGCCAGTAGTATAGACGTGGGACACCAGAACACTGAAGCTTTCTTT
TRBV6-5,.,TRBJ2-5,14,.,CASSRTRGRETQYF,TGTGCCAGCAGCCGAACAAGGGGCCGGGAGACCCAGTACTTC
TRBV7-9,.,TRBJ2-7,14,.,CASSSERASYEQYF,TGTGCCAGCAGCTCTGAGCGGGCATCCTACGAGCAGTACTTC
TRBV7-9,few,TRBJ1-2,14,.,CASSLTRGAYGYTF,TGTGCCAGCAGCTTGACCAGGGGCGCCTATGGCTACACCTTC
TRBV11-2,.,TRBJ1-6,15,TRBD1,CASSLVGTGNSPLHF,TGTGCCAGCAGCTTAGTTGGGACAGGGAATTCACCCCTCCACTTT
TRBV18,.,TRBJ2-3,17,.,CASSPPAGPKKTDTQYF,TGTGCCAGCTCACCACCGGCAGGGCCAAAGAAGACAGATACGCAGTATTTT
TRBV7-2,.,TRBJ2-5,16,.,CASSLWGLGQRETQYF,TGTGCCAGCAGCTTATGGGGTTTGGGGCAACGGGAGACCCAGTACTTC
TRBV23-1,.,TRBJ2-7,13,.,CASSPQDAYEQYF,TGCGCCAGCAGTCCACAGGATGCCTACGAGCAGTACTTC
TRBV11-2,.,TRBJ1-2,14,.,CASSKNLAGNGYTF,TGTGCCAGCAGCAAAAACCTGGCAGGGAATGGCTACACCTTC